The 18 T cell receptor beta chains in this list originate from one sample, sequenced in a study of shared clonotypes between healthy human individuals. Generated by immunoSEQ multiplex PCR, the TCRdb table keeps only in-frame clones and is missing some. The repertoire holds 2 million to 2.5 million clones, with nearly 97% as singletons. Source material: naive CD4+ T cells sorted from blood. The subset here: CD45RA+ positively selected. The source of these receptors is a man between 18 and 35 years old in good health.

This clone was recorded a few times. The rearrangement joins TRBV5-1 to TRBJ1-6; D unresolved. V lost 2 bases and J 8 bases, leaving 8 bases between the germline ends. CDR1 and CDR2 (germline): SGHRS, YFSETQ. The length of the CDR3 is 13 residues. This chain's CDR3 is CASSLELDSPLHF. Here the CDR3 DNA reads TGCGCCAGCAGCTTAGAGTTGGATTCACCCCTCCACTTT.

The rearrangement links TRBV28 to TRBJ1-2; weak D call: TRBD1 (6 bases). V lost 10 bases to trimming and J lost 7 bases, with 22 bases between them. The CDR3 covers 14 residues. Germline CDR1 is MDHEN and CDR2 is SYDVKM. The CDR3 sequence is CANEKTGQGGGYTF. In DNA, the CDR3 is TGTGCCAACGAAAAAACAGGGCAGGGTGGTGGCTACACCTTC.

The V gene is TRBV7-9, the J gene TRBJ1-1; the match to TRBD1 covers 8 bases. Looked up from germline, CDR1 is SEHNR and CDR2 is FQNEAQ (reference sequence). Trimming removed 6 bases from V and 4 bases from J; junction bases left unmatched: 7. The CDR3 sequence is 14 residues long. The CDR3 region is CASRKTGESTEAFF. The CDR3 DNA follows: TGTGCCAGCAGAAAGACAGGGGAATCCACTGAAGCTTTCTTT.

V usage is TRBV10-3 and J usage is TRBJ2-2; perhaps TRBD1 as D (5 bases). Trimming stripped 4 bases from V and 4 bases from J, with 16 bases between. CDR3 length: 16 amino acids. Germline V gives CDR1 ENHRY, CDR2 SYGVKD. The CDR3: CAISAGALIRTGELFF. The CDR3 DNA follows: TGTGCCATCAGTGCTGGGGCGCTGATTCGCACCGGGGAGCTGTTTTTT.

The chain carries TRBV6-6 and TRBJ2-3, with a possible D match to TRBD2 (6 bases). The CDR3 is made up of 15 amino acids. Trimming removed 1 base at V and 1 base at J, with 9 bases between. Germline V gives CDR1 MNHNY, CDR2 SVGAGI (reference sequence). The DNA for the CDR3 is TGTGCCAGCAGTTACTTGGCTAGCGGCACAGATACGCAGTATTTT. This gives the protein CASSYLASGTDTQYF.

This chain connects TRBV2 to TRBJ1-4; the match to TRBD1 covers 9 bases. In germline, CDR1 is SNHLY, CDR2 FYNNEI. Germline trimming cut 4 bases from V and 17 bases from J; bases unmatched to any gene: 14. CDR3 length: 14 residues. As DNA, the CDR3 is TGTGCCAGCAGTGTTTTTGGCTCGGGACAGGGAAGTTTTTTT. Its translation: CASSVFGSGQGSFF. Using reference TRBV2 and TRBJ1-4 for the parts outside the CDR3, the full variable domain is EPEVTQTPSHQVTQMGQEVILRCVPISNHLYFYWYRQILGQKVEFLVSFYNNEISEKSEIFDDQFSVERPDGSNFTLKIRSTKLEDSAMYFCASSVFGSGQGSFFGSGTQLSVL.

This clone has more than one count but fewer than ten. Distinct nucleotide sequences in the sample also encode this CDR3. The chain combines TRBV30 with TRBJ1-1, with D hard to call. The V gene's germline CDR1 is GTSNPN and CDR2 SVGIG (reference sequence). Trimming took off 2 bases at V and 0 bases at J, with 4 bases between the two ends. The CDR3 is 12 residues long. The DNA for the CDR3 is TGTGCCTGGAGTAGGGTGAACACTGAAGCTTTCTTT. Amino acid sequence: CAWSRVNTEAFF.

The chain carries TRBV5-1 and TRBJ2-5, with 9 bases aligning to TRBD2. There are 15 residues in the CDR3. The J segment lost 5 bases and the V segment lost 4 bases, leaving 9 bases of the junction unmatched. Germline V lookup: CDR1 SGHRS, CDR2 YFSETQ. CDR3: CASSIGASGVETQYF. The DNA of the CDR3 is TGCGCCAGCAGCATAGGGGCTAGCGGGGTGGAGACCCAGTACTTC.

The chain joins TRBV19 to TRBJ2-7; 9 bases map to TRBD1. V lost 8 bases to trimming and J lost 5 bases; unmatched junction nucleotides: 4. This CDR3 has 12 amino acids. Germline V gene lookup returns CDR1 LNHDA and CDR2 SQIVND (reference sequence). CDR3 sequence (DNA): TGTGCCAGTGGGGACAGGGATAACGAGCAGTACTTC. The encoded protein is CASGDRDNEQYF.

The V and J genes are TRBV5-1 and TRBJ2-1, with TRBD2 identical over 12 bases. The germline CDR1 and CDR2 sequences are SGHRS and YFSETQ. The length of the CDR3 is 17 residues. Trimming took 0 bases from V and 8 from J; bases not matched to a gene: 9. CDR3 loop: CASSLGSSGRVSYEQFF. In DNA form, the CDR3 reads TGCGCCAGCAGCTTGGGATCTAGCGGGAGGGTCTCATATGAGCAGTTCTTC.

The gene calls are TRBV28 and TRBJ1-2, with D possibly being TRBD1 (5 bases). Trimming removed 6 bases at V and 8 bases at J, with 16 bases between. Germline V lookup: CDR1 MDHEN, CDR2 SYDVKM. This CDR3 has 13 amino acids. As DNA, the CDR3 is TGTGCCAGCAGGGCACAAGGGGTTCACGGCTACACCTTC. The encoded protein is CASRAQGVHGYTF.

A remark on this clone: The sample has other DNA sequences that encode this CDR3 too. This rearrangement joins TRBV18 to TRBJ1-1; weak D call: TRBD1 (5 bases). The CDR3 is 14 residues long. Per the germline V gene, CDR1 is KGHSH and CDR2 is LQKENI. The V end lost 3 bases, the J end lost 0 bases, and 8 bases lay between the germline ends. The CDR3 sequence: CASSPDRVNTEAFF. CDR3 nucleotides: TGTGCCAGCTCACCCGACAGAGTGAACACTGAAGCTTTCTTT.

The gene calls are TRBV9 and TRBJ2-3; 8 bases align to TRBD2. The CDR3 is made up of 16 amino acids. Germline values: CDR1 SGDLS, CDR2 YYNGEE. After removal of 4 bases from V and 2 bases from J, the junction contained 9 bases not matched to a gene. The CDR3 DNA reads as TGTGCCAGCAGCCGCCGGGGGGGCGGGCCCACAGATACGCAGTATTTT. Residues: CASSRRGGGPTDTQYF. The complete variable domain, with remaining parts taken from reference TRBV9 and TRBJ2-3, reads DSGVTQTPKHLITATGQRVTLRCSPRSGDLSVYWYQQSLDQGLQFLIQYYNGEERAKGNILERFSAQQFPDLHSELNLSSLELGDSALYFCASSRRGGGPTDTQYFGPGTRLTVL.

This clone came up once. The chain combines TRBV23-1 with TRBJ2-7, with 9 bases that match TRBD1. TRBV23-1 is designated an ORF whose function remains uncertain. CDR3 length: 16 residues. V lost 3 bases and J lost 4; bases outside the gene matches: 10. CDR3 sequence: CASSHPPGQGEYEQYF. DNA for the CDR3: TGCGCCAGCAGTCACCCGCCGGGACAGGGTGAATACGAGCAGTACTTC.

The V gene is TRBV19, the J gene TRBJ1-2; D is perhaps TRBD1 (5 bases). The germline V gene encodes CDR1 LNHDA and CDR2 SQIVND (reference sequence). V was pared by 4 bases and J by 5 bases, with 11 bases between. The length of the CDR3 is 13 residues. The chain's CDR3 is CASSTSDRYGYTF. CDR3 nucleotide sequence: TGTGCCAGTAGTACCAGTGACAGATATGGCTACACCTTC.

The chain has TRBV7-2 and TRBJ2-5; D is possibly TRBD2 (6 bases). Trimming took off 2 bases at V and 2 bases at J, with 15 bases between the two ends. CDR3 length: 16 amino acids. Germline CDR1 is SGHTA and CDR2 is FQGNSA. In nucleotides, the CDR3 is TGTGCCAGCAGCTTATCCGGGGCGGGGTGGCAAGAGACCCAGTACTTC. Its translation: CASSLSGAGWQETQYF.

The CDR3 region has the DNA TGTGCCATCAGTGAATGGGGGGCCGAATCGAAAGAGACCCAGTACTTC. Translated, it gives CAISEWGAESKETQYF. The J gene is TRBJ2-5, the V gene TRBV10-3; D might be TRBD1 or TRBD2, each matching 6 bases. The CDR3 runs 16 residues. CDR1 and CDR2 from the germline V gene are ENHRY and SYGVKD. V was trimmed by 3 bases and J by 3 bases, leaving 17 bases between them.

V and J are TRBV7-9 and TRBJ2-3; D call uncertain. The CDR3 sequence is 14 residues long. V was pared by 5 bases and J by 2 bases, with 11 bases between. Germline loops: CDR1 SEHNR, CDR2 FQNEAQ (reference sequence). This chain's CDR3 is CASSLKSITDTQYF. CDR3 nucleotide sequence: TGTGCCAGCAGCCTGAAGTCGATCACAGATACGCAGTATTTT.